This TCR beta chain was identified in a study of T cells in lung cancer brain metastases. Per the germline V gene, CDR1 is GTSNPN and CDR2 is SVGIG (reference sequence). V gave up 3 bases and J gave up 4 bases, with 14 bases separating them. The CDR3 spans 14 residues. Five deparaffinized, unstained roughly 10 um sections supplied tumor areas macrodissected using marked H&E slides as a guide. Remarks on this clone: The antigen is unknown.

Study-level results: Unique productive clones were significantly fewer in brain metastases: median about 1,500 versus 4,200. Effects of preoperative corticosteroids on T cell infiltration in brain metastases could not be controlled.

Genomic DNA input was about 2.24 to 5 ug, equal within pairs. Here immunoSEQ multiplex PCR was the method, and the copy in TCRdb shows in-frame clones only, minus some. In the table there are about 2,100 clones, around 93% of which are singletons. J is TRBJ2-3 and V is TRBV30, with D possibly TRBD1 on 5 matching bases. The sequencing input was tumor tissue from the primary lung tumor. This TCR derives from a woman between 25 and 40 years old with non-small cell lung cancer. CDR3 bases: TGTGCCTGGAGCGACAGCTCGCAGGCAGATACGCAGTATTTT. It yields the protein CAWSDSSQADTQYF. Full variable domain (remainder filled in from reference TRBV30 and TRBJ2-3): SQTIHQWPATLVQPVGSPLSLECTVEGTSNPNLYWYRQAAGRGLQLLFYSVGIGQISSEVPQNLSASRPQDRQFILSSKKLLLSDSGFYLCAWSDSSQADTQYFGPGTRLTVL.